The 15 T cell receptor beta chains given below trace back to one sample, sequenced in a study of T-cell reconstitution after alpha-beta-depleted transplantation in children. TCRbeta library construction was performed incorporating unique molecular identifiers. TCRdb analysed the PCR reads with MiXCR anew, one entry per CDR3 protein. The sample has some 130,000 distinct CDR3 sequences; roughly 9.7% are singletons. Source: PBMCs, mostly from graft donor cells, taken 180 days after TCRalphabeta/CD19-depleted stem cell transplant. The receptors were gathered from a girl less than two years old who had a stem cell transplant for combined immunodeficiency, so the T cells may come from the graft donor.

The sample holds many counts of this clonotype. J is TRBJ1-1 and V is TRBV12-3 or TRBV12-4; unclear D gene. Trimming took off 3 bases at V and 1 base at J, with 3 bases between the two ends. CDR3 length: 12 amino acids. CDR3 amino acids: CASSFQNTEAFF. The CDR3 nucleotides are TGTGCCAGCAGTTTCCAGAACACTGAAGCTTTCTTT.

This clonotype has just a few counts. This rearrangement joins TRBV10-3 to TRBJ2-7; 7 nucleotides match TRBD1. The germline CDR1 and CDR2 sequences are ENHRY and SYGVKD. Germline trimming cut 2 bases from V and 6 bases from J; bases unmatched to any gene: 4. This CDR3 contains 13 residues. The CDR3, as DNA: TGTGCCATCAGTGAGAGGGGGCTCGGCGAGCAGTACTTC. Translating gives CAISERGLGEQYF.

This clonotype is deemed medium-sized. The CDR3 sequence: CASSWTGLAGPTGELFF. In DNA form, the CDR3 reads TGCGCCAGCAGCTGGACTGGACTAGCGGGACCCACCGGGGAGCTGTTTTTT. The J gene is TRBJ2-2, the V gene TRBV5-1, with 12 nucleotides matching TRBD2. J lost 4 bases, V lost 3 bases, and 7 bases had no gene match. Germline values: CDR1 SGHRS, CDR2 YFSETQ. The length of the CDR3 is 17 residues.

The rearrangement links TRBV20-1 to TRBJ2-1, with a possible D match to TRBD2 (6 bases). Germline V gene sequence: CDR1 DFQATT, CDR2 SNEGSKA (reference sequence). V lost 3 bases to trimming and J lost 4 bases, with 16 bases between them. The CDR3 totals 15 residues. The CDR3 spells CSASGDRSGYNEQFF. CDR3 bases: TGCAGTGCTAGTGGGGATAGGAGCGGGTACAATGAGCAGTTCTTC.

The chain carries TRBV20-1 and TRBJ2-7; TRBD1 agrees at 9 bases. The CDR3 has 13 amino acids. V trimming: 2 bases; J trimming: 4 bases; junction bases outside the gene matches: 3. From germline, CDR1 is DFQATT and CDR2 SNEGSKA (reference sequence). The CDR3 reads CSARLTGGYEQYF. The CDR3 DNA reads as TGCAGTGCTAGACTGACAGGGGGGTACGAGCAGTACTTC.

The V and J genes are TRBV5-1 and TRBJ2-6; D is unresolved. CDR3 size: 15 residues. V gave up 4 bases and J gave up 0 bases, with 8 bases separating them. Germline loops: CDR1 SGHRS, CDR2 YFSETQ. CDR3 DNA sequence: TGCGCCAGCAGCGTGTGGAGCTCTGGGGCCAACGTCCTGACTTTC. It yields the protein CASSVWSSGANVLTF.

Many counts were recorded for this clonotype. CDR3 in DNA: TGTGCCAGCAGCCCCGCCTGGACAGGGGGCGCTTCTTACGAGCAGTACTTC. This gives the protein CASSPAWTGGASYEQYF. The V gene is TRBV7-2, the J gene TRBJ2-7, with TRBD1 identical over 11 bases. The V segment lost 5 bases and the J segment 4 bases; nucleotides outside the gene matches: 13. Germline CDR1 is SGHTA and CDR2 is FQGNSA. The CDR3 consists of 17 residues.

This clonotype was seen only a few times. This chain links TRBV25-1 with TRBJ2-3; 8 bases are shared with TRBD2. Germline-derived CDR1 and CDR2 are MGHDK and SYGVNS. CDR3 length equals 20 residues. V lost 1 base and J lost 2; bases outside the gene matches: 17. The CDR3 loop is CASSESCSTGGDFVTDTQYF. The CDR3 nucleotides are TGTGCCAGCAGTGAATCTTGCTCTACCGGGGGGGACTTCGTCACAGATACGCAGTATTTT.

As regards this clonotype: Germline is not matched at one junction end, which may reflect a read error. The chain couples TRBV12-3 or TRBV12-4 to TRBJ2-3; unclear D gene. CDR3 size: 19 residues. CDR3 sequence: CTSSLSTIPFRSHTDTQYF. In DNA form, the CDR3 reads TGTACCAGCAGTTTGTCTACCATCCCATTTAGGTCGCACACAGATACGCAGTATTTT.

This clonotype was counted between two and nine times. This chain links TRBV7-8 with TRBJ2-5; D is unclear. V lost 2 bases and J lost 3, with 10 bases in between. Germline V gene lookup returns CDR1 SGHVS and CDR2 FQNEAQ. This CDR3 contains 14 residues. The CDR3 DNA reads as TGTGCCAGCAGCTTAAGCCCCTGGAAAGAGACCCAGTACTTC. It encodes CASSLSPWKETQYF.

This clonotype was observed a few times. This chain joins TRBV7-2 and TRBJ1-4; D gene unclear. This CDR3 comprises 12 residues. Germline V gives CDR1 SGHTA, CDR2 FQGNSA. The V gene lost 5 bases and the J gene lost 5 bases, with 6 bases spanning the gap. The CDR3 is CASSLRNEKLFF. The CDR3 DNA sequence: TGTGCCAGCAGCCTACGAAATGAAAAACTGTTTTTT.

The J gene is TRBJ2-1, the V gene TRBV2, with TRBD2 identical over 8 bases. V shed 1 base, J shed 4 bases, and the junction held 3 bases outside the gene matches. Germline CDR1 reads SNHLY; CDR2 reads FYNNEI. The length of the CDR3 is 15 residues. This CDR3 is CASSEGGRLYNEQFF. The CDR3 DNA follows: TGTGCCAGCAGTGAAGGCGGGAGGCTATACAATGAGCAGTTCTTC.

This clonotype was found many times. The CDR3 is CASSLGDAYEQYF. CDR3 DNA: TGTGCCAGCAGCTTAGGGGACGCCTACGAGCAGTACTTC. The genes are TRBV7-6 and TRBJ2-7; tentatively, D is TRBD1 or TRBD2 (5 bases each). Germline V lookup: CDR1 SGHVS, CDR2 FNYEAQ. This CDR3 contains 13 residues. With 1 base removed from V and 2 bases from J, the gap between germline ends came to 6 bases.

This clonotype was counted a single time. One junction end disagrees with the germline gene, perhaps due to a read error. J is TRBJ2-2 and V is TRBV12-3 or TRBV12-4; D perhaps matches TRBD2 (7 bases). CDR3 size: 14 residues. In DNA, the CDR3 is TGTGCCAGCAGTTTTGCGGGGGCGACCGGGGAGCCGTTTTTT. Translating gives CASSFAGATGEPFF.

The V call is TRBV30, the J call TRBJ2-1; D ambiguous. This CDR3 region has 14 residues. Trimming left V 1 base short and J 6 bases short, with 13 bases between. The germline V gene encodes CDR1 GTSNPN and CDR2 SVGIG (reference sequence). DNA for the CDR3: TGTGCCTGGAGTGCCCAACCTAGACTCAATGAGCAGTTCTTC. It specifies CAWSAQPRLNEQFF.